These 22 T cell receptor beta chains were sequenced from one sample in a study of cytomegalovirus exposure and HLA in healthy donors (dated by TCRdb to about 2017). Library preparation used the immunoSEQ multiplex PCR assay. For the multiplex PCR, a mixture combining 60 forward primers for TCR Vbeta segments and 13 reverse primers for TCR Jbeta segments was used. TCRdb obtained this table from immuneACCESS and retained in-frame rearrangements with V and J assigned. These tables miss some clones; where compared with another copy, unresolved V genes account for less than half of the shortfall, and the remainder is unexplained. Present in this sample are approximately 88,000 clones, around 77% of which were seen just once. The top ten clones comprise about 3.8% of the sample. Input material: PBMCs. Every receptor here comes from a man under 40 in good health and CMV-seronegative.

This rearrangement joins TRBV6-6 to TRBJ2-5; D might be TRBD1 (6 bases). In germline, CDR1 is MNHNY, CDR2 SVGAGI (reference sequence). The CDR3 loop spans 15 amino acids. V lost 4 bases and J lost 2, with 14 bases in between. The CDR3, as DNA: TGTGCCAGCAGTTTCGGCTTGACAGGTCAAGAGACCCAGTACTTC. Translating gives CASSFGLTGQETQYF.

J is TRBJ1-5 and V is TRBV6-1; TRBD1 might be the D (5 bases). CDR3 length: 11 amino acids. Trimming took 6 bases from V and 12 from J, leaving 12 bases between them. Looked up from germline, CDR1 is MNHNS and CDR2 is SASEGT. The DNA of the CDR3 is TGTGCCAGCAGAGACAACAGGCACCAGCATTTT. Translated, it gives CASRDNRHQHF.

This clone was picked up a small number of times. For the CDR3, the DNA is TGTGCCAGCAGTTTATTAGCGGTGAACACCGGGGAGCTGTTTTTT. Translated, it gives CASSLLAVNTGELFF. The V gene is TRBV7-9, the J gene TRBJ2-2, with D perhaps TRBD2 (6 bases). Between the trimmed V and J ends, which lost 6 bases and 1 base, there was a span of 12 bases. The CDR3 runs 15 residues. The germline V gene has CDR1 SEHNR and CDR2 FQNEAQ (reference sequence).

The chain carries TRBV2 and TRBJ2-2; D possibly corresponds to TRBD2 (5 bases). Between the trimmed V and J ends, which lost 5 bases and 6 bases, there was a span of 7 bases. Germline V gene lookup returns CDR1 SNHLY and CDR2 FYNNEI. The CDR3 extends over 12 amino acids. CDR3 coding DNA: TGTGCCAGCAGTAGACTATCCGGGGAGCTGTTTTTT. Residues: CASSRLSGELFF.

J is TRBJ1-4 and V is TRBV30, with TRBD1 as a possible D gene (5 bases). The CDR3 spans 13 residues. The germline gives CDR1 GTSNPN, CDR2 SVGIG (reference sequence). The ends were cut back, 2 bases at V and 7 bases at J, with 11 bases in the middle. The CDR3 is CAWSYRKFEKLFF. For the CDR3, the DNA is TGTGCCTGGAGTTACAGGAAGTTTGAAAAACTGTTTTTT.

This clone was found once. The genes are TRBV5-1 and TRBJ1-2, with D tentatively TRBD1 (5 bases). The length of the CDR3 is 14 residues. The germline gives CDR1 SGHRS, CDR2 YFSETQ. The V end was cut by 0 bases, the J end by 1 base, with 7 bases between. The CDR3 region has the DNA TGCGCCAGCAGCTTGGGACAGAATAACTATGGCTACACCTTC. Its protein is CASSLGQNNYGYTF.

For the CDR3, the DNA is TGTGCCAGCAGCCAAGATCCCAGCGTAGGTCACGAGCAGTACTTC. It yields the protein CASSQDPSVGHEQYF. This rearrangement joins TRBV4-2 to TRBJ2-7; D not certain. Germline CDR1 LGHNA, CDR2 YNFKEQ. Trimming stripped 0 bases from V and 5 bases from J, with 14 bases between. The CDR3 spans 15 residues.

CDR3 protein: CASSSAGQSRSYEQYF. CDR3 DNA: TGTGCCAGCAGTTCGGCGGGACAGTCACGCTCCTACGAGCAGTACTTC. The gene calls are TRBV28 and TRBJ2-7, with TRBD1 as a possible D gene (7 bases). The CDR3 contains 16 residues. V lost 4 bases and J lost 0, with 16 bases in between. Germline assignment: CDR1 MDHEN and CDR2 SYDVKM.

As concerns this clone: This sample includes further DNA sequences coding for the same CDR3. The chain has TRBV2 and TRBJ2-7; TRBD1 agrees at 9 bases. The CDR3 loop spans 14 amino acids. The ends lost 10 bases at V and 5 bases at J; junction bases unmatched: 12. Looked up from germline, CDR1 is SNHLY and CDR2 is FYNNEI. CDR3 DNA sequence: TGTGCCACGAGACAGGGGGACCTGTCGCACGAGCAGTACTTC. Protein sequence: CATRQGDLSHEQYF.

Only one count was recorded for this clone. The chain carries TRBV2 and TRBJ1-1, with 10 bases aligning to TRBD1. The length of the CDR3 is 13 residues. The germline V gene encodes CDR1 SNHLY and CDR2 FYNNEI. Trimming cost V 6 bases and J 7 bases; bases outside gene matches: 5. This CDR3 reads CASSRDRGYEAFF. For the CDR3, the DNA is TGTGCCAGCAGCAGGGACAGGGGTTATGAAGCTTTCTTT.

This chain uses TRBV2 with TRBJ2-3; 14 bases fit TRBD2. The CDR3 loop spans 15 amino acids. Germline CDR1 and CDR2: SNHLY and FYNNEI. V was pared by 4 bases and J by 5 bases, with 2 bases of the junction left unmatched. The CDR3 here is CASSGLAGGQDTQYF. The CDR3 DNA sequence: TGTGCCAGCAGTGGACTAGCGGGGGGGCAAGATACGCAGTATTTT.

This chain connects TRBV9 to TRBJ2-7, with TRBD1 identical over 7 bases. The V and J ends lost 4 bases and 2 bases, in that order; junction bases with no gene match: 9. The CDR3 runs 15 residues. Germline lookup yields CDR1 SGDLS and CDR2 YYNGEE. The CDR3 sequence: CASSPGQPSAYEQYF. As DNA, the CDR3 is TGTGCCAGCAGCCCGGGACAGCCCTCCGCCTACGAGCAGTACTTC.

V is TRBV29-1 and J is TRBJ2-7; 9 bases are a match to TRBD2. CDR3 length equals 14 residues. Germline trimming cut 1 base from V and 3 bases from J; bases unmatched to any gene: 4. CDR1 and CDR2 from the germline V gene are SQVTM and ANQGSEA. The DNA of the CDR3 is TGCAGCGTTGAAGTGGTTAGCGGGAGCTACGAGCAGTACTTC. This gives the protein CSVEVVSGSYEQYF.

The V gene is TRBV4-2, the J gene TRBJ2-4, with 8 positions matching TRBD1. V was pared by 4 bases and J by 8 bases, with 16 bases of the junction left unmatched. Germline V CDR1 and CDR2: LGHNA, YNFKEQ. The CDR3 covers 17 residues. This chain's CDR3 is CASSLQSNRGIRDIQYF. The DNA of the CDR3 is TGTGCCAGCAGCCTACAGTCCAACAGGGGGATTCGGGACATTCAGTACTTC.

This sequence joins TRBV30 and TRBJ2-1; 10 positions agree with TRBD2. Germline V gives CDR1 GTSNPN, CDR2 SVGIG (reference sequence). The length of the CDR3 is 14 residues. Losses at the gene ends were 4 bases for V and 4 bases for J; bases not matched to a gene: 4. The CDR3 coding sequence is TGTGCCTGGATTACTAGCGGGGCGTACAATGAGCAGTTCTTC. Its translation is CAWITSGAYNEQFF.

The chain combines TRBV6-1 with TRBJ1-1; 7 nucleotides agree with TRBD1. The length of the CDR3 is 11 residues. Germline V gene lookup returns CDR1 MNHNS and CDR2 SASEGT. Losses at the gene ends were 6 bases for V and 8 bases for J; bases not matched to a gene: 3. CDR3 in DNA: TGTGCCAGCAGCCACAGGGGAGAAGCTTTCTTT. It codes for CASSHRGEAFF.

As concerns this clone: A junction boundary mismatches the germline segment, possibly from a read error. The rearrangement joins TRBV19 to TRBJ2-3, with 8 bases identical to TRBD2. CDR1 LNHDA and CDR2 SQIVND come from the germline V gene (reference sequence). CDR3 length equals 16 residues. The CDR3 DNA reads TGTGCCAGTAGTCTAGAAGCGGGAGCTATCTCAGATACGCAGTATTTT. As protein: CASSLEAGAISDTQYF.

This clone was detected a few times. The rearrangement links TRBV7-2 to TRBJ2-2; possibly TRBD2 for D (5 bases). There are 11 residues in the CDR3. V lost 5 bases and J 8 bases, leaving 6 bases between the germline ends. Germline V gene data show CDR1 as SGHTA and CDR2 as FQGNSA. CDR3 coding DNA: TGTGCCAGCAGCCCGGGGGGGGAGCTGTTTTTT. This sequence encodes CASSPGGELFF.

CDR3 nucleotides: TGTGCCAGCAGACGCGGACAGGGTACTTACTACGAGCAGTACTTC. Protein: CASRRGQGTYYEQYF. The rearrangement links TRBV14 to TRBJ2-5; TRBD1 agrees at 8 bases. The J call is doubtful: the DNA matches TRBJ2-7 better. There are 15 residues in the CDR3. Germline-derived CDR1 and CDR2 are SGHDN and FVKESK.

The chain recombines TRBV19 with TRBJ2-3; TRBD1 matches at 8 bases. The germline V gene encodes CDR1 LNHDA and CDR2 SQIVND (reference sequence). The junction had 4 bases not matched to a gene; V was cut back by 5 bases and J by 0 bases. This CDR3 spans 15 amino acids. The CDR3 DNA follows: TGTGCCAGTAGTGAGGACAGGGCTAGCACAGATACGCAGTATTTT. This codes for CASSEDRASTDTQYF. Using reference TRBV19 and TRBJ2-3 for the parts outside the CDR3, the full variable domain is DGGITQSPKYLFRKEGQNVTLSCEQNLNHDAMYWYRQDPGQGLRLIYYSQIVNDFQKGDIAEGYSVSREKKESFPLTVTSAQKNPTAFYLCASSEDRASTDTQYFGPGTRLTVL.

This chain connects TRBV19 to TRBJ1-1, with a tentative D call TRBD1 (5 bases). Germline V gene data show CDR1 as LNHDA and CDR2 as SQIVND (reference sequence). Between the trimmed V and J ends, which lost 7 bases and 0 bases, there was a span of 12 bases. The CDR3 is 14 amino acids. CDR3 sequence (DNA): TGTGCCAGTAACCCGACAGCACTGAACACTGAAGCTTTCTTT. Translating it yields CASNPTALNTEAFF.

This chain links TRBV6-5 with TRBJ2-7; D is undetermined. Germline CDR1 and CDR2: MNHEY and SVGAGI. V gave up 0 bases and J gave up 1 base, with 7 bases separating them. The CDR3 is 14 residues long. The CDR3 loop reads CASSYSGRSYEQYF. In DNA form, the CDR3 reads TGTGCCAGCAGTTACTCGGGCAGGTCCTACGAGCAGTACTTC.